The T cell receptor (beta chain) under discussion was sequenced for a study of cytomegalovirus exposure and HLA in healthy donors. About this clone itself: The target antigen is unknown.

General study results and limits: 164 TCR beta chains were listed as cytomegalovirus-associated. There were a few CMV-associated chains whose specificity for CMV antigens was confirmed in vitro.

Profiled with immunoSEQ multiplex PCR; TCRdb holds only in-frame clones, not every one. Found here are 250,000 to 350,000 clones, around nine tenths of them singletons; the top ten hold approximately 0.94%. From germline, CDR1 is PRHDT and CDR2 FYEKMQ (reference sequence). V shed 1 base and J 10 bases; nucleotides not matched to a gene: 5. This CDR3 region has 15 residues. The sample was PBMCs. V gene TRBV13 combines with J gene TRBJ2-1, with 12 bases that match TRBD2. This receptor was obtained from a woman between 18 and 29 years old in good health and CMV-seronegative. In DNA, the CDR3 is TGTGCCAGCAGCTTAGCACTAGCGGGAGGACGGGAGCAGTTCTTC. Its translation is CASSLALAGGREQFF.